The rows below give T cell receptor beta chains drawn from one sample of a study of CD8 T cells in ankylosing spondylitis. TCRdb re-analysed the 5' RACE reads in MiXCR, keeping a single row per CDR3 protein. The sample lists some 800,000 distinct CDR3 sequences; roughly 12% were seen once. Sequenced material: blood, either unsorted or a sorted T cell fraction (not recorded which). Every receptor here comes from a male donor with ankylosing spondylitis. CDR3s include the opening cysteine and the closing phenylalanine or tryptophan. D genes are given only for firm matches. Only some rows state a clone size, as once, few, many or a class for expanded clones.

few	TRBV24-1	TRBD2	TRBJ2-1	TGTGCCACCAGTGATTGGCGCGGGGGGTCATACAATGAGCAGTTCTTC	CATSDWRGGSYNEQFF
few	TRBV5-3	.	TRBJ1-1	TGTGCCAGAAGCGGGGGAAGAACTGAAGCTTTCTTT	CARSGGRTEAFF
.	TRBV5-1	TRBD2	TRBJ2-3	TGCGCCAGCAGCTCCCCCGGGGGGTTTCGCACAGATACGCAGTATTTT	CASSSPGGFRTDTQYF
.	TRBV18	TRBD2	TRBJ2-7	TGTGCCAGCTCACCAACTAGCGGGAGGGGGAACGAGCAGTACTTC	CASSPTSGRGNEQYF
many	TRBV4-2	.	TRBJ2-2	TGTGCCAGCAGCCAAGTTGCAGGCACCGGGGAGCTGTTTTTT	CASSQVAGTGELFF
few	TRBV11-2	.	TRBJ2-7	TGTGCCAGCAGCTTAACGCCGTCTACCAACTACGAGCAGTACTTC	CASSLTPSTNYEQYF
.	TRBV5-1	.	TRBJ2-2	TGCGCCAGCAGCTTGGACGGGCAGGCCGCGAACACCGGGGAGCTGTTTTTT	CASSLDGQAANTGELFF
many	TRBV7-9	.	TRBJ2-5	TGTGCCAGCAGCTGGGGAACGGAGACCCAGTACTTC	CASSWGTETQYF
.	TRBV30	TRBD2	TRBJ2-7	TGTGCCTGGAGCGGGACTAGCGCCTACGAGCAGTACTTC	CAWSGTSAYEQYF
many	TRBV4-2	.	TRBJ1-6	TGTGCCAGCAGCCAAGAAAGGTCACCCCTCCACTTT	CASSQERSPLHF
few	TRBV15	.	TRBJ1-4	TGTGCCACCAGCAGAGGATTTGGGTATCCAACTAATGAAAAACTGTTTTTT	CATSRGFGYPTNEKLFF
many	TRBV5-1	.	TRBJ2-1	TGCGCCAGCAGCTCTCGGACGAACAATGAGCAGTTCTTC	CASSSRTNNEQFF
.	TRBV28	TRBD1	TRBJ2-7	TGTGCCAGCAGTTCGCCCGGGACAGGTTCCTTCATCCACGAGCAGTACTTC	CASSSPGTGSFIHEQYF
.	TRBV20-1	.	TRBJ2-1	TGCAGTGCTAGTCTAGCAGTCTACAATGAGCAGTTCTTC	CSASLAVYNEQFF
.	TRBV12-3/TRBV12-4	.	TRBJ2-7	TGTGCCAGCAGTCCCCGGCCCCCCTACGAGCAGTACTTC	CASSPRPPYEQYF
.	TRBV5-1	.	TRBJ2-7	TGCGCCAGCAGCGTGACAGTAGGACCCTACGAGCAGTACTTC	CASSVTVGPYEQYF
.	TRBV12-3/TRBV12-4	TRBD1	TRBJ1-2	TGTGCCAGCAGTCTTAACAGGGGGCGAGGCTACACCTTC	CASSLNRGRGYTF
.	TRBV11-3	TRBD2	TRBJ2-1	TGTGCCAGCAGTTCCGCCGGGACTAGCGGGGGTAATGAGCAGTTCTTC	CASSSAGTSGGNEQFF
.	TRBV12-5	.	TRBJ2-1	TGTGCTAGTGGTTTGGGCAGGTGGAATGAGCAGTTCTTC	CASGLGRWNEQFF
.	TRBV9	.	TRBJ2-6	TGTGCCAGCAGCCCCCTCCCTGGGGCCAACGTCCTGACTTTC	CASSPLPGANVLTF
many	TRBV5-1	TRBD1	TRBJ1-1	TGCGCCAGCAGCTTATCAACAGGGGCCACTGAAGCTTTCTTT	CASSLSTGATEAFF
.	TRBV27	.	TRBJ2-7	TGTGCCAGCAGTGGGGGGCGGGGTTCCTACGAGCAGTACTTC	CASSGGRGSYEQYF
few	TRBV20-1	TRBD2	TRBJ2-4	TGCAGTGCTCTTTGGTTAGCGGGAGATATTCAGTACTTC	CSALWLAGDIQYF
.	TRBV20-1	.	TRBJ1-4	TGCAGTGCTAGAGATCTCAGGGGTGAAAAACTGTTTTTT	CSARDLRGEKLFF
.	TRBV4-2	.	TRBJ1-3	TGTGCCAGCAGCCAACGGCCGCTCGGAAACACCATATATTTT	CASSQRPLGNTIYF
many	TRBV7-2	TRBD1	TRBJ1-3	TGTGCCAGCAGCTTGGACAGGAAAAACACCATATATTTT	CASSLDRKNTIYF
.	TRBV28	.	TRBJ1-1	TGTGCCAGCAGTTATGTTACAGGGTGGGATGTGAATACTGAAGCTTTCTTT	CASSYVTGWDVNTEAFF
many	TRBV6-1	TRBD1	TRBJ1-1	TGTGCCAGCAGCCTACAGGGGGGGGGCACTGAAGCTTTCTTT	CASSLQGGGTEAFF
many	TRBV10-3	.	TRBJ2-3	TGTGCCATCAGTGACGAGACAGGTACGGCAGGCACAGATACGCAGTATTTT	CAISDETGTAGTDTQYF
few	TRBV20-1	TRBD1	TRBJ2-7	TGCAGTGCCCACGCCGGGACAGGGGACCCCCTCGAGCAGTACTTC	CSAHAGTGDPLEQYF
.	TRBV20-1	TRBD1	TRBJ2-7	TGCAGTGCTAGGGGGGACAGTGCCTACGAGCAGTACTTC	CSARGDSAYEQYF
.	TRBV7-2	TRBD1	TRBJ2-4	TGTGCCAGCAGCTTAGGGACAGGGTCGGTCAAAAACATTCAGTACTTC	CASSLGTGSVKNIQYF
few	TRBV27	TRBD2	TRBJ2-5	TGTGCCAGCCGGGGGGGAGGCGTAAAGACCCAGTACTTC	CASRGGGVKTQYF
many	TRBV4-2	.	TRBJ1-5	TGTGCCAGCAGCCAAGAAGATGGGCCCCAGCATTTT	CASSQEDGPQHF
few	TRBV10-2	.	TRBJ2-5	TGCGCCAGCAGTGAGGGGGCCCAGTACTTC	CASSEGAQYF
many	TRBV5-1	.	TRBJ2-3	TGCGCCAGCAGCCGTGATCTCGATACGCAGTATTTT	CASSRDLDTQYF
few	TRBV20-1	.	TRBJ2-7	TGCAGTGCCCCACCGATTGCTACCGAGCAGTACTTC	CSAPPIATEQYF
.	TRBV25-1	.	TRBJ1-4	TGTGCCAGCAGTGAATTAGGGCGGACTGCAACTAATGAAAAACTGTTTTTT	CASSELGRTATNEKLFF
few	TRBV20-1	.	TRBJ1-4	TGCAGTGCTAGGGGAAGGACTGGAGAAAAACTGTTTTTT	CSARGRTGEKLFF
few	TRBV20-1	.	TRBJ2-7	TGCAGTGCCACACTAGCGAGGAGGGGGGACGAGCAGTACTTC	CSATLARRGDEQYF
many	TRBV7-2	.	TRBJ2-1	TGTGCCAGCAGCTCCCGGGACCAGGAGTTCTTC	CASSSRDQEFF
few	TRBV4-1	.	TRBJ2-3	TGCGCCAGCAGTCCAAGTATACTAGACACAGATACGCAGTATTTT	CASSPSILDTDTQYF